The 9 T cell receptor beta chains in this list originate from one sample, sequenced in a study of T cells in Graves' hyperthyroidism and ophthalmopathy. The CDR3 regions of TCR beta were amplified from RNA transcripts. HTBI primers were used for first-round RT-PCR of the TCR CDR3. MiXCR, run by TCRdb on the multiplex PCR reads, gives a single entry per CDR3 protein. Counted here are roughly 500,000 distinct CDR3 sequences, more than 45% occurring once; the ten biggest clones make up 15% to 20%. The specimen sequenced was peripheral blood or thyroid tissue (not recorded which). These receptors were collected from an adult woman with Graves' disease, either hyperthyroidism or ophthalmopathy (not recorded which).

The CDR3 DNA sequence: TGCAGCGTTTGGGGGTTAGGAGGGGCTTTCTTT. Translation gives CSVWGLGGAFF. J is TRBJ1-1 and V is TRBV29-1, with D possibly TRBD1 on 5 matching bases. Germline-derived CDR1 and CDR2 are SQVTM and ANQGSEA. The CDR3 has 11 residues. Trimming pared 5 bases from V and 11 bases from J, leaving 15 bases between.

This clonotype was found many times. V and J are TRBV7-9 and TRBJ2-5; TRBD2 is a possible D gene (5 bases). V lost 5 bases to trimming and J lost 0 bases, with 13 bases between them. Looked up from germline, CDR1 is SEHNR and CDR2 is FQNEAQ (reference sequence). The CDR3 contains 15 residues. This CDR3 reads CASSLPRANQETQYF. The CDR3 DNA follows: TGTGCCAGCAGCCTTCCGAGGGCTAACCAAGAGACCCAGTACTTC.

This clonotype was detected many times. The J gene is TRBJ2-5, the V gene TRBV5-8; 10 nucleotides agree with TRBD2. Germline V gives CDR1 SGHTS, CDR2 YDEGEE. The junction had 5 bases not matched to a gene; V was cut back by 1 base and J by 5 bases. The CDR3 has 15 amino acids. The CDR3 coding sequence is TGTGCCAGCAGCTTGAGCGGGAGGGCCTTGGAGACCCAGTACTTC. This sequence encodes CASSLSGRALETQYF. The full variable domain, rest sourced from reference TRBV5-8 and TRBJ2-5, is EAGVTQSPTHLIKTRGQQATLRCSPISGHTSVYWYQQALGLGLQFLLWYDEGEERNRGNFPPRFSGRQFPNYSSELNVNALELEDSALYLCASSLSGRALETQYFGPGTRLLVL.

The table lists this clonotype with many counts. V is TRBV27 and J is TRBJ2-6; D not resolved. CDR1 and CDR2 from the germline V gene are MNHEY and SMNVEV (reference sequence). This CDR3 is built from 15 residues. Deletions cut 3 bases from V and 0 bases from J, with 6 bases between. The CDR3: CASSFWSSGANVLTF. The DNA for the CDR3 is TGTGCCAGCAGTTTCTGGAGCTCTGGGGCCAACGTCCTGACTTTC. Based on the CDR3 plus reference TRBV27 and TRBJ2-6, the full variable domain is EAQVTQNPRYLITVTGKKLTVTCSQNMNHEYMSWYRQDPGLGLRQIYYSMNVEVTDKGDVPEGYKVSRKEKRNFPLILESPSPNQTSLYFCASSFWSSGANVLTFGAGSRLTVL.

This clonotype occurred a few times. CDR3 sequence: CATTREGGETQYF. CDR3 DNA sequence: TGTGCCACCACCCGAGAGGGGGGTGAGACCCAGTACTTC. The chain employs TRBV15 and TRBJ2-5; D could derive from TRBD1 or TRBD2 (6 bases each). Looked up from germline, CDR1 is LNHNV and CDR2 is YYDKDF (reference sequence). V lost 7 bases and J lost 5, with 14 bases in between. CDR3 size: 13 residues.

Remarks on this clonotype: A clone one base away is much larger, so this may be a read error. This chain joins TRBV7-3 and TRBJ2-7, with D maybe TRBD2 (6 bases). Germline V gene data show CDR1 as SGHTA and CDR2 as FQGTGA. V was shortened by 6 bases and J by 7 bases, with 19 bases between the two germline ends. The CDR3 runs 14 residues. CDR3 region: CASSSLNSGREQYF. CDR3 coding DNA: TGTGCCAGCAGTTCACTTAACTCGGGGAGGGAGCAGTACTTC.

This clonotype has ten or more counts. The chain is built from TRBV28 and TRBJ2-5, with a tentative D call TRBD1 (5 bases). This CDR3 is 16 amino acids long. Germline V gene data show CDR1 as MDHEN and CDR2 as SYDVKM. V lost 5 bases and J 3 bases, leaving 19 bases between the germline ends. The CDR3 is CASSPSDTGRKETQYF. The CDR3 DNA reads as TGTGCCAGCAGTCCATCCGATACAGGCCGGAAAGAGACCCAGTACTTC. Variable domain in full (rest from reference TRBV28 and TRBJ2-5): DVKVTQSSRYLVKRTGEKVFLECVQDMDHENMFWYRQDPGLGLRLIYFSYDVKMKEKGDIPEGYSVSREKKERFSLILESASTNQTSMYLCASSPSDTGRKETQYFGPGTRLLVL.

This chain connects TRBV20-1 to TRBJ1-4, with TRBD1 matching 8 bases. Trimming cost V 1 base and J 6 bases; bases outside gene matches: 7. CDR3 length: 15 amino acids. Germline assignment: CDR1 DFQATT and CDR2 SNEGSKA (reference sequence). CDR3 sequence (DNA): TGCAGTGCTAGAGCGGACAGGGAGTCGTATGAAAAACTGTTTTTT. This codes for CSARADRESYEKLFF.

This clonotype was seen ten or more times. The V call is TRBV2, the J call TRBJ1-1, with D maybe TRBD1 (5 bases). V was cut by 4 bases and J by 7 bases, with 13 bases left in between. CDR3 length: 13 residues. CDR1 and CDR2 from the germline V gene are SNHLY and FYNNEI. CDR3 sequence reads: CASSVGGTLEAFF. CDR3 DNA sequence: TGTGCCAGCAGTGTTGGGGGGACCCTTGAAGCTTTCTTT.